The TCR beta chain described here comes from a study of CD8 T cells in Susac syndrome. General observations from the study: Only a relatively small number of individuals were included in the TCR sequencing and HLA analysis.

This clonotype was seen only once. Its target is not known. The RNA, roughly 0.5 to 1 ug, was put through reverse transcription using random hexamers. MiXCR, run by TCRdb on the immunoSEQ multiplex PCR reads, gives a single entry per CDR3 protein. The sample gives about 300,000 distinct CDR3 sequences, about 91% of which show up once; around 0.2% is in the top ten. Control patients had untreated stable or active relapsing-remitting multiple sclerosis by revised McDonald criteria. Losses at the gene ends were 5 bases for V and 6 bases for J; bases not matched to a gene: 11. CDR1 is SGHDT and CDR2 is YYEEEE in the germline V gene. The CDR3 spans 16 residues.

The sequenced material came from CD8+ T cells from PBMCs. This chain uses TRBV5-6 with TRBJ2-2, with 9 nucleotides matching TRBD2. This TCR came from a human donor with multiple sclerosis. The CDR3 is CASRPVLAGSAGELFF. The CDR3 DNA is TGTGCCAGCAGACCCGTGCTAGCGGGGTCGGCCGGGGAGCTGTTTTTT.